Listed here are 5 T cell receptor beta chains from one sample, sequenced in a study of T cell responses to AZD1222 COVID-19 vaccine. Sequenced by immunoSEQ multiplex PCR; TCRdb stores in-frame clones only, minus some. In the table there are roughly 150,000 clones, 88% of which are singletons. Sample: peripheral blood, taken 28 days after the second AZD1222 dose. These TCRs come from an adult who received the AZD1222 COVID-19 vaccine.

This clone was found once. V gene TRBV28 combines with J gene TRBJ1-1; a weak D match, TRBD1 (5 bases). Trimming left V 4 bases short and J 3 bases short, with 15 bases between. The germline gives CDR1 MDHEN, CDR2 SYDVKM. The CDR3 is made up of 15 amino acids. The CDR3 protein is CASSSLGGLDTEAFF. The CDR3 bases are TGTGCCAGCAGTTCGTTGGGGGGACTCGACACTGAAGCTTTCTTT.

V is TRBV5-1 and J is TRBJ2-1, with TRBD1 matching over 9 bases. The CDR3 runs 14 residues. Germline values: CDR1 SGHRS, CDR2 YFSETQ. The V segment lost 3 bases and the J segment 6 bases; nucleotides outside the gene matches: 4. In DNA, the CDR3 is TGCGCCAGCAGCTACGGGACAGGGACCAATGAGCAGTTCTTC. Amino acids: CASSYGTGTNEQFF.

CDR3 region: CASSSLADYLTGELFF. The CDR3 region has the DNA TGCGCCAGCAGCTCCTTAGCGGATTACCTCACCGGGGAGCTGTTTTTT. The V call is TRBV5-1, the J call TRBJ2-2; TRBD2 is a possible D gene (6 bases). The ends were cut back, 3 bases at V and 4 bases at J, with 16 bases in the middle. The germline V gene encodes CDR1 SGHRS and CDR2 YFSETQ. There are 16 residues in the CDR3. The entire variable domain, with the rest obtained from reference TRBV5-1 and TRBJ2-2, is as follows: KAGVTQTPRYLIKTRGQQVTLSCSPISGHRSVSWYQQTPGQGLQFLFEYFSETQRNKGNFPGRFSGRQFSNSRSEMNVSTLELGDSALYLCASSSLADYLTGELFFGEGSRLTVL.

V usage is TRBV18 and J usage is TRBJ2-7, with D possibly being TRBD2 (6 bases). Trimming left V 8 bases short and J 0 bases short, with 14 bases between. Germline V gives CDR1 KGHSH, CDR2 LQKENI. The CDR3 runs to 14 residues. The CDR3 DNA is TGTGCCAGCCGACGGGACTCTACCTCCTACGAGCAGTACTTC. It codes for CASRRDSTSYEQYF. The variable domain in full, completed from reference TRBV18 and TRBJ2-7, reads NAGVMQNPRHLVRRRGQEARLRCSPMKGHSHVYWYRQLPEEGLKFMVYLQKENIIDESGMPKERFSAEFPKEGPSILRIQQVVRGDSAAYFCASRRDSTSYEQYFGPGTRLTVT.

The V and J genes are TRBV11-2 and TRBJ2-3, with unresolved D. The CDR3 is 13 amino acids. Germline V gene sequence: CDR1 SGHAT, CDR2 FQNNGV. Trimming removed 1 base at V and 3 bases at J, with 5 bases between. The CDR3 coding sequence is TGTGCCAGCAGCTTAGCCGGTACAGATACGCAGTATTTT. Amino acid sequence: CASSLAGTDTQYF.